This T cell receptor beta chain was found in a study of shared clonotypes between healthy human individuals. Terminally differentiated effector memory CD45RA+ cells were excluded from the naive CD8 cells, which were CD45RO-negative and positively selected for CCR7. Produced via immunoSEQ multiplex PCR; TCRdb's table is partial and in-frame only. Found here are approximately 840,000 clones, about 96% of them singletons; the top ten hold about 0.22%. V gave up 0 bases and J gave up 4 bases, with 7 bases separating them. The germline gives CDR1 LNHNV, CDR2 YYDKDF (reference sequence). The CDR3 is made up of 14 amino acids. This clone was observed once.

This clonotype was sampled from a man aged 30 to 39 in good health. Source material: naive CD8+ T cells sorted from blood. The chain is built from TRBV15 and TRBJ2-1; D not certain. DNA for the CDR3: TGTGCCACCAGCAGAGAAGATTTGTACAATGAGCAGTTCTTC. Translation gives CATSREDLYNEQFF. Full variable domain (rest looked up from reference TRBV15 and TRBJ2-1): DAMVIQNPRYQVTQFGKPVTLSCSQTLNHNVMYWYQQKSSQAPKLLFHYYDKDFNNEADTPDNFQSRRPNTSFCFLDIRSPGLGDTAMYLCATSREDLYNEQFFGPGTRLTVL.